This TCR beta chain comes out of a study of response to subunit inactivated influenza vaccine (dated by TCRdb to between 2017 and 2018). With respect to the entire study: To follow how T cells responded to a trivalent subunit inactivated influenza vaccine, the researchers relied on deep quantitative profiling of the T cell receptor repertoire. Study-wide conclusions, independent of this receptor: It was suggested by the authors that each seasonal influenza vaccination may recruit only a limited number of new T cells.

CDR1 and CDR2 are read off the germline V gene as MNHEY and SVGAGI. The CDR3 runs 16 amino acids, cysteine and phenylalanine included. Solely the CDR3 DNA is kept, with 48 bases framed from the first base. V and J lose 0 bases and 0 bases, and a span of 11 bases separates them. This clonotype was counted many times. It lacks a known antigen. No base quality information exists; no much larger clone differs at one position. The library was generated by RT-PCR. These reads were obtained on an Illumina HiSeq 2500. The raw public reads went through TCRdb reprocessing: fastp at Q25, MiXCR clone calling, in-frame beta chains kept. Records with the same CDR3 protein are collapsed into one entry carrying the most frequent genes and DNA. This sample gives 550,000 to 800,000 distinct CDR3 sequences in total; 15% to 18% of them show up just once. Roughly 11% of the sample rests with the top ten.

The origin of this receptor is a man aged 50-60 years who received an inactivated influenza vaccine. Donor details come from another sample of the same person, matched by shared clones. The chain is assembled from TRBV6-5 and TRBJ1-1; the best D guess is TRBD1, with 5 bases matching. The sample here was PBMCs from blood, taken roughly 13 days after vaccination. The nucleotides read TGTGCCAGCAGTTACTCGACGGGACGCGTGAACACTGAAGCTTTCTTT. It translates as CASSYSTGRVNTEAFF.